The subject of this entry is one T cell receptor (beta chain). As yet, its antigen is unknown. Once obtained from cultured CD4+ T cells, the DNA was sequenced using the Oncomine TCR Beta short-read assay. One entry per CDR3 protein results from TCRdb running MiXCR on the PCR reads. Among about 19,000 distinct CDR3 sequences listed, approximately 40% were seen once. The data were taken from a study of vaccination and CD4 T cells after COVID-19. Stated treatment: approximately 10-day PBMC culture with coronavirus spike peptide pools or control peptides (ViraFEST assay). The material sequenced was CD4+ T cells from blood, cultured in vitro, taken before SARS-CoV-2 vaccination. This TCR was recovered from a human donor who had recovered from COVID-19.

The CDR3 nucleotides read TGTGCTCGCGATGGCGGGGCGCATTCACCCCTCCACTTT. Translated: CARDGGAHSPLHF. The V and J genes are TRBV30 and TRBJ1-6, with D possibly TRBD1 on 5 matching bases. CDR1 is GTSNPN, CDR2 SVGIG, per germline (reference sequence). This CDR3 region has 13 residues.